These 15 T cell receptor beta chains were sequenced from one sample in a study of blood T cell repertoires in COVID-19. TCRdb keeps only in-frame clones here, not all; method: immunoSEQ multiplex PCR. Among 200,000 to 250,000 clones listed, about 87% were seen once. Sequenced sample: PBMCs or T cells enriched from blood (not recorded which). Receptors were obtained from a man aged 50 to 59 who had been exposed to COVID-19.

This chain joins TRBV28 and TRBJ1-6; 7 nucleotides align to TRBD1. The CDR3 extends over 14 amino acids. V lost 6 bases to trimming and J lost 4 bases; unmatched junction nucleotides: 3. CDR1 and CDR2 from the germline V gene are MDHEN and SYDVKM. CDR3 nucleotide sequence: TGTGCCAGCAGGATACAGGGGTATAATTCACCCCTCCACTTT. It encodes CASRIQGYNSPLHF.

The chain has TRBV19 and TRBJ1-2; 7 bases are shared with TRBD1. Germline CDR1 LNHDA, CDR2 SQIVND (reference sequence). This CDR3 is built from 13 residues. Trimming removed 9 bases from V and 2 bases from J; junction bases left unmatched: 6. CDR3 sequence: CASHRGLNYGYTF. CDR3 DNA sequence: TGTGCCAGCCACAGGGGTCTCAACTATGGCTACACCTTC.

V usage is TRBV29-1 and J usage is TRBJ1-2; tentative D call: TRBD1 (6 bases). Trimming took off 5 bases at V and 6 bases at J, with 10 bases between the two ends. The CDR3 sequence is 11 residues long. Germline CDR1 SQVTM, CDR2 ANQGSEA. Written as DNA, the CDR3 is TGCAGCGTTACAGGGTGGAATGGCTACACCTTC. Translating gives CSVTGWNGYTF.

The chain joins TRBV2 to TRBJ1-6; no reliable D call. The CDR3 length is 13 residues. Per germline, CDR1 SNHLY and CDR2 FYNNEI. Trimming pared 7 bases from V and 4 bases from J, leaving 8 bases between. The CDR3 nucleotides read TGTGCCAGCAATACAGAGTATAATTCACCCCTCCACTTT. Amino acids: CASNTEYNSPLHF.

This clone was counted a few times. V usage is TRBV19 and J usage is TRBJ2-7; 9 bases fit TRBD2. The CDR3 spans 17 residues. The junction had 12 bases not matched to a gene; V was cut back by 3 bases and J by 3 bases. Per the germline V gene, CDR1 is LNHDA and CDR2 is SQIVND (reference sequence). The CDR3 reads CASSIRPGLASVYEQYV. The CDR3 nucleotides are TGTGCCAGTAGTATCCGCCCCGGACTAGCGAGCGTCTACGAGCAGTACGTC.

The chain joins TRBV6-5 to TRBJ2-7; 9 bases align to TRBD1. The CDR3 is 15 residues long. Germline V lookup: CDR1 MNHEY, CDR2 SVGAGI. After removal of 4 bases from V and 4 bases from J, the junction contained 8 bases not matched to a gene. CDR3 residues: CASSSWRQGVYEQYV. The CDR3 DNA reads TGTGCCAGCAGTTCCTGGCGACAGGGGGTTTACGAGCAGTACGTC.

The chain uses TRBV30 and TRBJ2-2; 7 bases map to TRBD1. The CDR3 is 16 amino acids. The ends lost 7 bases at V and 2 bases at J; junction bases unmatched: 13. Germline CDR1 GTSNPN, CDR2 SVGIG (reference sequence). CDR3 region: CASKLGQVLNTGELFF. The CDR3, as DNA: TGTGCCTCAAAACTCGGACAGGTCCTTAACACCGGGGAGCTGTTTTTT. Full variable domain (rest looked up from reference TRBV30 and TRBJ2-2): SQTIHQWPATLVQPVGSPLSLECTVEGTSNPNLYWYRQAAGRGLQLLFYSVGIGQISSEVPQNLSASRPQDRQFILSSKKLLLSDSGFYLCASKLGQVLNTGELFFGEGSRLTVL.

The chain uses TRBV10-2 and TRBJ2-1; 8 nucleotides line up with TRBD2. V gave up 8 bases and J gave up 9 bases; unmatched junction bases: 6. Germline CDR1 is WSHSY and CDR2 is SAAADI. The CDR3 totals 12 residues. CDR3 sequence: CASGTSGSEQFF. CDR3 bases: TGCGCCAGCGGGACTAGTGGGAGTGAGCAGTTCTTC.

The V call is TRBV14, the J call TRBJ1-1; D gene uncertain. The V gene's germline CDR1 is SGHDN and CDR2 FVKESK. V was pared by 3 bases and J by 2 bases, with 10 bases between. The CDR3 totals 14 residues. This chain's CDR3 is CASSQSAGNTEAFF. CDR3 bases: TGTGCCAGCAGCCAGTCAGCAGGCAACACTGAAGCTTTCTTT.

The rearrangement joins TRBV27 to TRBJ2-2; 8 bases are shared with TRBD1. V trimming: 3 bases; J trimming: 0 bases; junction bases outside the gene matches: 3. The CDR3 runs 16 residues. Per the germline V gene, CDR1 is MNHEY and CDR2 is SMNVEV (reference sequence). CDR3 sequence reads: CASSFPGQANTGELFF. The CDR3 nucleotides are TGTGCCAGCAGTTTTCCGGGACAGGCGAACACCGGGGAGCTGTTTTTT.

The rearrangement uses TRBV5-1 and TRBJ1-5; 9 nucleotides agree with TRBD1. V lost 4 bases and J lost 7; bases outside the gene matches: 6. The CDR3 loop spans 14 amino acids. Germline assignment: CDR1 SGHRS and CDR2 YFSETQ. The chain's CDR3 is CASSPTGGVQPQHF. The DNA for the CDR3 is TGCGCCAGCAGCCCGACAGGGGGGGTGCAGCCCCAGCATTTT. Variable domain in full (rest from reference TRBV5-1 and TRBJ1-5): KAGVTQTPRYLIKTRGQQVTLSCSPISGHRSVSWYQQTPGQGLQFLFEYFSETQRNKGNFPGRFSGRQFSNSRSEMNVSTLELGDSALYLCASSPTGGVQPQHFGDGTRLSIL.

This clone was counted only a few times. This chain joins TRBV10-2 and TRBJ1-1, with 9 nucleotides matching TRBD1. This CDR3 region has 14 residues. Trimming cost V 6 bases and J 5 bases; bases outside gene matches: 7. Germline assignment: CDR1 WSHSY and CDR2 SAAADI. The CDR3 is CASRRDREVTEAFF. In DNA form, the CDR3 reads TGCGCCAGCAGGAGGGACAGGGAGGTTACTGAAGCTTTCTTT.

To note about this clone: This same CDR3 is encoded by further DNA sequences in the sample. The chain employs TRBV14 and TRBJ2-1; D not certain. V shed 4 bases and J shed 1 base, with 2 bases lying between them. Looked up from germline, CDR1 is SGHDN and CDR2 is FVKESK. There are 12 residues in the CDR3. The CDR3 DNA sequence: TGTGCCAGCAGCCTATCCTACAATGAGCAGTTCTTC. Protein product: CASSLSYNEQFF.

The J gene is TRBJ1-5, the V gene TRBV29-1, with 7 positions matching TRBD1. Germline-derived CDR1 and CDR2 are SQVTM and ANQGSEA. This CDR3 has 13 residues. CDR3 DNA sequence: TGCAGTACAGGGGAACACAGGGGTCAGCCCCAGCATTTT. Residues: CSTGEHRGQPQHF.

The genes are TRBV5-1 and TRBJ2-1, with D maybe TRBD1 (5 bases). CDR3 length: 16 residues. Germline CDR1 and CDR2: SGHRS and YFSETQ. V gave up 6 bases and J gave up 1 base, with 17 bases separating them. CDR3 DNA: TGCGCCAGCAACGAGATAGGGGATCAATCCTACAATGAGCAGTTCTTC. Protein product: CASNEIGDQSYNEQFF.